A single sample is the source of the 10 T cell receptor beta chains below, sequenced in a study of Graves' ophthalmopathy and Graves' hyperthyroidism. The sequenced template was RNA, covering the TCR beta CDR3 region. RT-PCR in the first round used HTBI primers; a second-round multiplex PCR followed. MiXCR, applied by TCRdb to the multiplex PCR reads, yields one record per CDR3 protein. The top ten clones hold over 2.5% of a sample with hundreds of thousands of distinct CDR3 sequences, under 50% of them seen once. Sequences were obtained from peripheral blood. Source of these receptors: an adult man with Graves' ophthalmopathy.

This clonotype was seen a handful of times. The CDR3 spells CASSQVGSHEQYF. CDR3 nucleotide sequence: TGCGCCAGCAGCCAAGTCGGGTCTCACGAGCAGTACTTC. The chain combines TRBV4-3 with TRBJ2-7; D call uncertain. Germline V CDR1 and CDR2: LGHNA, YSLEER. There are 13 residues in the CDR3. Between the trimmed V and J ends, which lost 1 base and 5 bases, there was a span of 9 bases.

This clonotype came up a few times. V usage is TRBV7-9 and J usage is TRBJ2-3, with 12 bases matching TRBD2. Germline lookup yields CDR1 SEHNR and CDR2 FQNEAQ (reference sequence). The CDR3 sequence is 18 residues long. V lost 5 bases to trimming and J lost 4 bases; unmatched junction nucleotides: 13. Written as DNA, the CDR3 is TGTGCCAGCAGCGCTCCTAGCGGGAGGGCCATCGGCGCAGATACGCAGTATTTT. Its translation: CASSAPSGRAIGADTQYF.

The chain combines TRBV3-1 with TRBJ2-7; D is unresolved. V lost 0 bases and J lost 7, with 16 bases in between. Germline CDR1 and CDR2: LGHDT and YNNKEL (reference sequence). The CDR3 runs to 15 residues. The CDR3 region is CASSQDRASPLEQYF. CDR3 sequence (DNA): TGTGCCAGCAGCCAAGATAGGGCCAGTCCGTTGGAGCAGTACTTC.

Remarks on this clonotype: One end of the junction fails to match germline, which may point to a read error. The rearrangement uses TRBV12-3 or TRBV12-4 and TRBJ2-2, with TRBD1 matching 10 bases. The CDR3 length is 16 residues. CDR3 loop: CASSPGQGTHTGELLF. CDR3 nucleotides: TGTGCCAGCAGTCCGGGACAGGGGACCCACACCGGGGAGCTGCTTTTT.

J is TRBJ2-3 and V is TRBV7-3, with TRBD1 matching over 10 bases. The germline CDR1 and CDR2 sequences are SGHTA and FQGTGA. Germline trimming cut 1 base from V and 6 bases from J; bases unmatched to any gene: 10. The CDR3 has 17 residues. CDR3 loop: CASSLMGQGSTGDTQYF. CDR3 in DNA: TGTGCCAGCAGCTTAATGGGACAGGGGAGCACCGGGGATACGCAGTATTTT.

The rearrangement joins TRBV7-8 to TRBJ2-6; D is perhaps TRBD2 (6 bases). Between the trimmed V and J ends, which lost 0 bases and 0 bases, there was a span of 15 bases. Looked up from germline, CDR1 is SGHVS and CDR2 is FQNEAQ. CDR3 length equals 19 residues. The CDR3 DNA reads TGTGCCAGCAGCTTAGCGGTGGTGGGAGGCTACTCTGGGGCCAACGTCCTGACTTTC. Protein sequence: CASSLAVVGGYSGANVLTF.

This clonotype was observed a handful of times. The chain couples TRBV7-7 to TRBJ1-5; D is uncertain. The CDR3 totals 14 residues. Trimming removed 10 bases from V and 2 bases from J, with 15 bases in between. Germline assignment: CDR1 SSHAT and CDR2 FNYEAQ (reference sequence). The CDR3 region is CAKTPGGCNQPQHF. For the CDR3, the DNA is TGTGCCAAAACCCCCGGAGGGTGCAATCAGCCCCAGCATTTT.

As regards this clonotype: Germline and junction disagree at one end, which may indicate a read error. The chain combines TRBV7-2 with TRBJ2-5; tentative D call: TRBD2 (5 bases). Germline-derived CDR1 and CDR2 are SGHTA and FQGNSA. This CDR3 has 15 amino acids. CDR3 region: CASSSPDTFGETQCF. The CDR3 DNA sequence: TGTGCCAGTAGCTCACCTGACACGTTTGGGGAGACCCAGTGCTTC.

Only a few counts were recorded for this clonotype. This sequence joins TRBV12-5 and TRBJ1-5, with TRBD1 matching 10 bases. CDR1 and CDR2 from the germline V gene are LGHNT and FRNRAP. V dropped 1 base and J dropped 5; count of bases not matched to a gene: 2. The CDR3 runs to 15 residues. The CDR3 region has the DNA TGTGCTAGTGGTTTGGGAGACAGGGGGCATCAGCCCCAGCATTTT. Translation gives CASGLGDRGHQPQHF.

This clonotype has a count of ten or more. The chain uses TRBV10-3 and TRBJ1-1; D is unresolved. Trimming shortened V by 4 bases and J by 2 bases, and 14 bases separated the two germline ends. The CDR3 loop spans 15 amino acids. Germline V gene data show CDR1 as ENHRY and CDR2 as SYGVKD. CDR3 nucleotides: TGTGCCATCAGTGCCCTAAAGGTCAGAAACACTGAAGCTTTCTTT. It yields the protein CAISALKVRNTEAFF.